The clone carrying this T cell receptor beta chain qualifies as medium-sized. Sequencing libraries for TCR beta were prepared with iRepertoire HTBI primers and Arm-PCR of CDR3 regions. TCRdb reprocessed the multiplex PCR reads with MiXCR, giving one entry per CDR3 protein. The repertoire holds around 320,000 distinct CDR3 sequences, with 16% as singletons. Time point specified: newly diagnosed GD, antithyroid drugs for less than 3 months. The TCR library was made from RNA extracted from PBMCs. This record belongs to a study of regulatory T cells in long-lasting Graves disease. CDR3 length equals 14 residues. J gave up 7 bases and V 4 bases, and 7 bases lay outside the gene matches. Germline V gene lookup returns CDR1 LGHDT and CDR2 YNNKEL (reference sequence). The same data also went into a second study, on T cells in Graves' hyperthyroidism and ophthalmopathy.

The sequence was collected from a man aged 40-55 years with Graves disease. The chain joins TRBV3-1 to TRBJ2-3; 8 nucleotides match TRBD2. The sample here was peripheral blood mononuclear cells (PBMCs), taken at new diagnosis, from a patient treated with antithyroid drugs. The CDR3 DNA follows: TGTGCCAGCAGCCTGAGCGGGGGACCCAATACGCAGTATTTT. Protein sequence: CASSLSGGPNTQYF.